This TCR beta chain was captured in a study of STAT5B mutations in CD4+ large granular lymphocyte leukemia. Overall study findings and caveats: The CD4+ versus CD8+ T-LGLL clonality difference may reflect limited sample size. Top patient clones used TRBV06 genes more often: 8/27 versus 2/35 in controls.

Assay used: immunoSEQ multiplex PCR; TCRdb lists only in-frame clones, some missing. There are about 38,000 clones in the sample; approximately 72% occur only once, and 0.55% lies in the top ten. V lost 6 bases and J lost 1; bases outside the gene matches: 6. Germline loops: CDR1 LNHNV, CDR2 YYDKDF (reference sequence). This CDR3 is 15 amino acids long. This clone has just a few counts. Its antigen is not known. Sequenced sample: CD4+ T cells from blood buffy coats. The chain links TRBV15 to TRBJ2-5; 9 nucleotides align to TRBD2. This clonotype was obtained from a human donor in good health. The chain's CDR3 is CATRIAGVGQETQYF. CDR3 in DNA: TGTGCCACCAGAATAGCGGGAGTAGGCCAAGAGACCCAGTACTTC. Complete variable domain (other parts from reference TRBV15 and TRBJ2-5): DAMVIQNPRYQVTQFGKPVTLSCSQTLNHNVMYWYQQKSSQAPKLLFHYYDKDFNNEADTPDNFQSRRPNTSFCFLDIRSPGLGDTAMYLCATRIAGVGQETQYFGPGTRLLVL.